The clone carrying this T cell receptor (beta chain) showed up many times. Its antigen is as yet unknown. TCR beta CDR3 region amplification was performed from RNA transcripts. HTBI primers were the set used in a first-round RT-PCR of the TCR CDR3. MiXCR, run by TCRdb on the multiplex PCR reads, gives a single entry per CDR3 protein. The repertoire includes roughly 570,000 distinct CDR3 sequences, roughly 14% of them detected once, and about 7% sits in the top ten. The data were obtained in a study of T cells in Graves' hyperthyroidism and ophthalmopathy. Study-wide results and limits: A median about 6 months before onset, the model predicted ophthalmopathy.

The CDR3 length is 14 residues. With 4 bases removed from V and 3 bases from J, the gap between germline ends came to 13 bases. With a duration under 2 months, the hyperthyroidism was newly diagnosed in patients aged 18 to 65. Used for diagnoses were clinical symptoms, serum thyroxine and TRAb, thyroid ultrasound and orbital computed tomography. The receptor was derived from a woman aged 30 to 39 with Graves' hyperthyroidism. The specimen was blood. The chain couples TRBV12-3 or TRBV12-4 to TRBJ2-7; D is possibly TRBD2 (5 bases). The CDR3 DNA reads as TGTGCCAGCAGTTATAGTGCTAGCAACTACGAGCAGTACTTC. Translated, it gives CASSYSASNYEQYF.